This T cell receptor beta chain was documented in a study of beta chain features in type 1 diabetes. Study summary: The samples had approximately 110 million sorted cells examined in all.

Notes on the study in general: Patients and controls would share equally any PCR tilt toward shorter templates. Patients with Type 1 diabetes showed moderately but significantly shorter TCRB CDR3s in all four CD4+ subsets. Insertion counts at VDJ junctions were lower in type 1 diabetes patients, who also showed more deletions there.

Trimming removed 5 bases at V and 4 bases at J, with 12 bases between. Looked up from germline, CDR1 is MDHEN and CDR2 is SYDVKM. The CDR3 totals 14 residues. As every portion of the isolated RNA was reverse transcribed, the sequencing read expressed TCRB transcripts. Sequenced naive, central memory and regulatory T cell samples produced an average of around 3.9 million reads. Profiled with immunoSEQ multiplex PCR; TCRdb holds only in-frame clones, not every one. The top ten clones hold 0.55% to 0.75% of a sample with about 390,000 clones, 9.6% of them seen once. Concerning this clone: Its antigen is not known.

The chain combines TRBV28 with TRBJ1-5; no definite D call. The sample taken for sequencing was central memory CD4+ T cells from blood. This TCR was recovered from a man younger than 45 with type 1 diabetes. The CDR3 coding sequence is TGTGCCAGCAGTATACGTCCGGGGAATCAGCCCCAGCATTTT. It codes for CASSIRPGNQPQHF.